This paragraph reports one TCR beta chain. What it recognizes is unknown. This sample stems from a study of T cell responses to AZD1222 COVID-19 vaccine. Study observations and caveats: White British people made up most donors, females outnumbered males, and clonal diversity was possibly underestimated. Seropositive at baseline were only 5 or 6 AZD1222 recipients. A reported finding is that nearly half of spike-specific TCRs target unmutated variant regions. Spike-specific TCR breadth and depth rose after two AZD1222 doses.

This CDR3 is built from 16 residues. J gave up 7 bases and V 4 bases, and 12 bases lay outside the gene matches. The V gene's germline CDR1 is SGHRS and CDR2 YFSETQ. Only in-frame clones appear in the TCRdb table, and some are missing; sequencing was by immunoSEQ multiplex PCR. The sample contains 100,000 or so clones, 89% of which appear only once. The clonotype originates from an adult who received the AZD1222 COVID-19 vaccine. Source: peripheral blood, taken 28 days after the second AZD1222 dose. V and J are TRBV5-1 and TRBJ2-1; 9 bases are a match to TRBD2. CDR3 loop: CASSPLPTSGSNEQFF. DNA for the CDR3: TGCGCCAGCAGCCCTCTGCCGACTAGCGGATCAAATGAGCAGTTCTTC.